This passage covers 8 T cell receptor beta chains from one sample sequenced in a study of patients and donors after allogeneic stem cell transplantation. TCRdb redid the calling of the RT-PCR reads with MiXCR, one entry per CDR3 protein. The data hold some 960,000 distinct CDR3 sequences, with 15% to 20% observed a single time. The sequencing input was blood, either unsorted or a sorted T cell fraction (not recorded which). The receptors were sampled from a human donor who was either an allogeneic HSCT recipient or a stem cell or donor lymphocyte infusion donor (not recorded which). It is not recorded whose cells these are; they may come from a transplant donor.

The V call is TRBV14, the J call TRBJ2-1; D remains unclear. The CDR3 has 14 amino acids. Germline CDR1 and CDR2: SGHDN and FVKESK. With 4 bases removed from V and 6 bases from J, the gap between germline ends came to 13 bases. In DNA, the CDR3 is TGTGCCAGCAGCCTCCTAGGACGGAGCAATGAGCAGTTCTTC. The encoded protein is CASSLLGRSNEQFF.

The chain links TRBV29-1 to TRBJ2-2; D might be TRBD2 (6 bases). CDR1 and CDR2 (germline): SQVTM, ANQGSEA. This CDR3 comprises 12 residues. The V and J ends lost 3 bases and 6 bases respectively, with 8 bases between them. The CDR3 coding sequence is TGCAGCGTTGAGGGGGGAGCCGGGGAGCTGTTTTTT. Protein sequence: CSVEGGAGELFF.

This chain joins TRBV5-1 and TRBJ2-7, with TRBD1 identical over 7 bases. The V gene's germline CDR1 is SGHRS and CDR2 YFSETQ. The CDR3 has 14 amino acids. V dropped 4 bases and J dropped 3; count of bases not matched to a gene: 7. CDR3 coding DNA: TGCGCCAGCAGCGTTGGGACAGAAATCTACGAGCAGTACTTC. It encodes CASSVGTEIYEQYF.

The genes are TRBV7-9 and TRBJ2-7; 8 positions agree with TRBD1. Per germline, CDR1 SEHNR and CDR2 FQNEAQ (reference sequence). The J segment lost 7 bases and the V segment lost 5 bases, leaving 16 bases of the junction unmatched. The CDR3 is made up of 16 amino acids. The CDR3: CASSPTSGTGLLEQYF. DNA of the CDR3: TGTGCCAGCAGCCCCACCTCGGGGACAGGTCTTCTTGAGCAGTACTTC. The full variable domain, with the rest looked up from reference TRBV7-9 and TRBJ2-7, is DTGVSQNPRHKITKRGQNVTFRCDPISEHNRLYWYRQTLGQGPEFLTYFQNEAQLEKSRLLSDRFSAERPKGSFSTLEIQRTEQGDSAMYLCASSPTSGTGLLEQYFGPGTRLTVT.

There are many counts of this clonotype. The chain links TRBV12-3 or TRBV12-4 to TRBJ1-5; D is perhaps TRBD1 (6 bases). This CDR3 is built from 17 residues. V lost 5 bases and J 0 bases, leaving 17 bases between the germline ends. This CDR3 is CASSTRDKSFSNQPQHF. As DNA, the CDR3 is TGTGCCAGCAGTACTCGGGACAAAAGCTTTAGCAATCAGCCCCAGCATTTT.

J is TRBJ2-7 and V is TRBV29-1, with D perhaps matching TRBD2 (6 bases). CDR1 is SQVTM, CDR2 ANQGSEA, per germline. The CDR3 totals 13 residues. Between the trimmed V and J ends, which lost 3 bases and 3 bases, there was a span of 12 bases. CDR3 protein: CSVEEGSHYEQYF. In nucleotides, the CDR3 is TGCAGCGTTGAGGAGGGTTCTCACTACGAGCAGTACTTC.

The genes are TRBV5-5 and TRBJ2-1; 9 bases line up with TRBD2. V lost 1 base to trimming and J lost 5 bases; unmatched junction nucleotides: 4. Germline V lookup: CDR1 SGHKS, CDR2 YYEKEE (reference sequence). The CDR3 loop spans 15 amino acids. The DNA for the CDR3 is TGTGCCAGCAGCTTGCAACCTAGCGGGAACAATGAGCAGTTCTTC. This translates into CASSLQPSGNNEQFF. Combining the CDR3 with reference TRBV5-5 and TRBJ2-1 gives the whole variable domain DAGVTQSPTHLIKTRGQQVTLRCSPISGHKSVSWYQQVLGQGPQFIFQYYEKEERGRGNFPDRFSARQFPNYSSELNVNALLLGDSALYLCASSLQPSGNNEQFFGPGTRLTVL.

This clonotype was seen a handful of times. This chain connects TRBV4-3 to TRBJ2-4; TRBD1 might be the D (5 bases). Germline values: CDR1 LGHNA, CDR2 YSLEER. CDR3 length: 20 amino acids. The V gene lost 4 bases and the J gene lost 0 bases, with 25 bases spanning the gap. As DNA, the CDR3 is TGCGCCAGCAGCCCGGCGGTGCCAGGGTGGGAACCTTTAGCCAAAAACATTCAGTACTTC. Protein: CASSPAVPGWEPLAKNIQYF.